This passage covers 29 T cell receptor beta chains from one sample sequenced in a study of blood T cell repertoires in COVID-19. Libraries were prepared by immunoSEQ multiplex PCR; TCRdb keeps only in-frame clonotypes and omits some of them. The table records 120,000 to 150,000 clones, more than 80% of them present only once. Sequencing was done on a sample of peripheral blood. Receptor source: a woman of 80 years or more with acute or convalescent COVID-19.

The genes are TRBV18 and TRBJ2-3, with a weak D call TRBD1 (5 bases). The V end lost 4 bases, the J end lost 2 bases, and 13 bases lay between the germline ends. CDR1 is KGHSH and CDR2 is LQKENI in the germline V gene. CDR3 length: 15 residues. Written as DNA, the CDR3 is TGTGCCAGCTCACGGTACAGACAGAACACAGATACGCAGTATTTT. Translating it yields CASSRYRQNTDTQYF. The full variable domain, its missing parts supplied by reference TRBV18 and TRBJ2-3, is NAGVMQNPRHLVRRRGQEARLRCSPMKGHSHVYWYRQLPEEGLKFMVYLQKENIIDESGMPKERFSAEFPKEGPSILRIQQVVRGDSAAYFCASSRYRQNTDTQYFGPGTRLTVL.

This chain's CDR3 is CAILSTVQSTDTQYF. The DNA of the CDR3 is TGTGCCATCCTCTCGACAGTACAGAGCACAGATACGCAGTATTTT. The gene calls are TRBV10-3 and TRBJ2-3; a weak D match, TRBD1 (5 bases). Trimming left V 8 bases short and J 0 bases short, with 15 bases between. The CDR3 runs 15 residues. Germline V lookup: CDR1 ENHRY, CDR2 SYGVKD.

On this clone itself: Other DNA sequences in the same sample also yield this CDR3. The V gene is TRBV11-3, the J gene TRBJ1-1; D is perhaps TRBD1 (6 bases). The length of the CDR3 is 13 residues. V was clipped by 1 base and J by 3 bases, with 6 bases between them. Germline CDR1 SGHNT, CDR2 YENEEA. CDR3 coding DNA: TGTGCCAGCAGCTTAGGACAGGACACTGAAGCTTTCTTT. The encoded protein is CASSLGQDTEAFF.

This clone was picked up one time. The J gene is TRBJ1-5, the V gene TRBV6-2 or TRBV6-3; 7 nucleotides match TRBD1. Germline assignment: CDR1 MNHEY and CDR2 SVGEGT. The CDR3 loop spans 17 amino acids. Trimming took 6 bases from V and 4 from J; bases not matched to a gene: 15. The CDR3 here is CASRYPPRQGRNQPQHF. CDR3 sequence (DNA): TGTGCCAGCAGGTACCCCCCCCGACAGGGTCGAAATCAGCCCCAGCATTTT.

V gene TRBV28 combines with J gene TRBJ1-1; 9 bases fit TRBD1. Germline V gene data show CDR1 as MDHEN and CDR2 as SYDVKM. The CDR3 contains 14 residues. With V trimmed by 6 bases and J by 6 bases, 8 bases remained unmatched. CDR3 nucleotides: TGTGCCAGCAGCCTTGGGGACAGGGTCTCTGAAGCTTTCTTT. Translation: CASSLGDRVSEAFF.

This clone was recorded a few times. This chain joins TRBV5-1 and TRBJ1-1, with 9 bases matching TRBD1. CDR1 is SGHRS, CDR2 YFSETQ, per germline. The CDR3 loop spans 14 amino acids. The V gene end was trimmed by 4 bases and the J gene end by 4 bases; junction bases not matched to a gene: 5. CDR3 bases: TGCGCCAGCAGCGAGACAGGGGGGGTCACTGAAGCTTTCTTT. Protein sequence: CASSETGGVTEAFF.

DNA of the CDR3: TGTGCCAGCAGCGGACAGGGCTACGAGCAGTACTTC. Translating it yields CASSGQGYEQYF. This sequence joins TRBV6-5 and TRBJ2-7; 8 bases match TRBD1. Per germline, CDR1 MNHEY and CDR2 SVGAGI. The J segment lost 3 bases and the V segment lost 6 bases, leaving 1 base of the junction unmatched. The CDR3 has 12 amino acids.

The chain couples TRBV19 to TRBJ2-2, with TRBD1 matching 10 bases. The length of the CDR3 is 13 residues. Per germline, CDR1 LNHDA and CDR2 SQIVND (reference sequence). V dropped 9 bases and J dropped 5; count of bases not matched to a gene: 3. This CDR3 is CASQGQGTGELFF. The CDR3 DNA reads as TGTGCCAGCCAGGGACAGGGGACCGGGGAGCTGTTTTTT.

The V gene is TRBV5-1, the J gene TRBJ2-3; the match to TRBD2 covers 8 bases. Germline CDR1 SGHRS, CDR2 YFSETQ. This CDR3 has 18 residues. Losses at the gene ends were 2 bases for V and 0 bases for J; bases not matched to a gene: 11. As DNA, the CDR3 is TGCGCCAGCAGCTTTTATAGCGGGGTACCGTCTAGCACAGATACGCAGTATTTT. Its protein product is CASSFYSGVPSSTDTQYF. Variable domain in full (rest from reference TRBV5-1 and TRBJ2-3): KAGVTQTPRYLIKTRGQQVTLSCSPISGHRSVSWYQQTPGQGLQFLFEYFSETQRNKGNFPGRFSGRQFSNSRSEMNVSTLELGDSALYLCASSFYSGVPSSTDTQYFGPGTRLTVL.

The rearrangement uses TRBV4-1 and TRBJ2-7; 7 bases line up with TRBD1. Germline V lookup: CDR1 MGHRA, CDR2 YSYEKL. The trim removed 3 bases at V and 0 bases at J, leaving 8 bases unmatched. The CDR3 is 16 residues long. This CDR3 reads CASSQEPDRASYEQYF. The CDR3 nucleotides are TGCGCCAGCAGCCAGGAACCCGACAGGGCCTCCTACGAGCAGTACTTC.

Only one count was recorded for this clone. The V call is TRBV25-1, the J call TRBJ1-5; D possibly corresponds to TRBD1 (5 bases). The V end lost 8 bases, the J end lost 2 bases, and 10 bases lay between the germline ends. The CDR3 spans 13 residues. CDR1 MGHDK and CDR2 SYGVNS come from the germline V gene. CDR3 DNA: TGTGCCAGCCGGGGGTACGGCAATCAGCCCCAGCATTTT. Translated: CASRGYGNQPQHF.

CDR3 sequence: CASSGLAAYNEQFF. The DNA of the CDR3 is TGTGCCAGCAGCGGACTAGCGGCCTACAATGAGCAGTTCTTC. This chain links TRBV27 with TRBJ2-1; TRBD2 agrees at 10 bases. CDR1 MNHEY and CDR2 SMNVEV come from the germline V gene (reference sequence). The CDR3 extends over 14 amino acids. V trimming: 6 bases; J trimming: 2 bases; junction bases outside the gene matches: 1.

This rearrangement joins TRBV30 to TRBJ2-7; TRBD2 matches 10 bases. The CDR3 extends over 15 amino acids. V shed 2 bases and J 0 bases; nucleotides not matched to a gene: 4. Germline V CDR1 and CDR2: GTSNPN, SVGIG (reference sequence). CDR3 DNA sequence: TGTGCCTGGAGTTTAACTAGCGGGGTCTCCTACGAGCAGTACTTC. As protein: CAWSLTSGVSYEQYF.

The V call is TRBV5-1, the J call TRBJ2-4; 8 positions match TRBD2. CDR1 SGHRS and CDR2 YFSETQ come from the germline V gene. V shed 4 bases and J 3 bases; nucleotides not matched to a gene: 6. This CDR3 contains 15 residues. This CDR3 is CASSPSSGGKNIQYF. CDR3 DNA sequence: TGCGCCAGCAGCCCCTCCAGCGGGGGCAAAAACATTCAGTACTTC.

This chain links TRBV19 with TRBJ1-1; 7 nucleotides line up with TRBD1. J gave up 5 bases and V 1 base, and 4 bases lay outside the gene matches. CDR1 and CDR2 (germline): LNHDA, SQIVND (reference sequence). CDR3 length equals 14 residues. CDR3: CASSIGQGWTEAFF. DNA for the CDR3: TGTGCCAGTAGTATAGGACAGGGTTGGACTGAAGCTTTCTTT.

The gene calls are TRBV4-1 and TRBJ1-3, with a tentative D call TRBD1 (5 bases). The CDR3 is made up of 16 amino acids. Germline loops: CDR1 MGHRA, CDR2 YSYEKL. The ends were cut back, 0 bases at V and 4 bases at J, with 13 bases in the middle. The CDR3 nucleotides read TGCGCCAGCAGCCAAGAATGGCAGGGTTCGGGAAACACCATATATTTT. It yields the protein CASSQEWQGSGNTIYF.

The chain couples TRBV2 to TRBJ2-4, with D unclear. The V gene's germline CDR1 is SNHLY and CDR2 FYNNEI. CDR3 length equals 14 residues. V was shortened by 6 bases and J by 6 bases, with 15 bases between the two germline ends. This CDR3 reads CASSERLDLNIQYF. CDR3 in DNA: TGTGCCAGCAGCGAAAGGCTAGACCTAAACATTCAGTACTTC.

The table lists this clone with a count of one. V usage is TRBV3-1 (or the pseudogene TRBV3-2) and J usage is TRBJ1-3; 10 positions match TRBD1. The V and J ends lost 4 bases and 2 bases, in that order; junction bases with no gene match: 2. The germline V gene has CDR1 LGHDT and CDR2 YNNKEL (reference sequence). CDR3 length: 15 residues. CDR3 DNA: TGTGCCAGCAGCCGAGGGACAGGGGCTGGAAACACCATATATTTT. Its translation: CASSRGTGAGNTIYF.

The CDR3 protein is CASSYDMAGTSTDTQYF. The DNA of the CDR3 is TGTGCCAGCAGTTATGATATGGCGGGGACTAGCACAGATACGCAGTATTTT. The J gene is TRBJ2-3, the V gene TRBV6-2 or TRBV6-3, with D possibly being TRBD2 (6 bases). Trimming cost V 3 bases and J 0 bases, with 16 bases left between them. This CDR3 region has 17 residues. The germline V gene encodes CDR1 MNHEY and CDR2 SVGEGT.

The rearrangement joins TRBV7-2 to TRBJ1-6; D might be TRBD1 (5 bases). Germline V gene data show CDR1 as SGHTA and CDR2 as FQGNSA. The CDR3 covers 18 residues. Trimming removed 3 bases at V and 7 bases at J, with 22 bases between. The CDR3 region is CASSFLMRGWEDNSPLHF. The CDR3 region has the DNA TGTGCCAGCAGCTTCCTGATGCGGGGGTGGGAAGACAATTCACCCCTCCACTTT. Supplemented by reference TRBV7-2 and TRBJ1-6, the full variable domain reads GAGVSQSPSNKVTEKGKDVELRCDPISGHTALYWYRQSLGQGLEFLIYFQGNSAPDKSGLPSDRFSAERTGGSVSTLTIQRTQQEDSAVYLCASSFLMRGWEDNSPLHFGNGTRLTVT.

The chain employs TRBV21-1 and TRBJ1-1; TRBD1 is the table's D call and was not checked against the DNA. TRBV21-1 is recorded as a pseudogene. The CDR3 runs 14 residues. The CDR3, as DNA: TGTGCCAGCAGCAGGACAGGGGGCCATACTGAAGCTTTCTTT. Its translation: CASSRTGGHTEAFF.

The chain recombines TRBV5-6 with TRBJ1-1, with 8 positions matching TRBD1. CDR3 size: 14 residues. With V trimmed by 4 bases and J by 11 bases, 13 bases remained unmatched. Germline V gives CDR1 SGHDT, CDR2 YYEEEE. In DNA, the CDR3 is TGTGCCAGCAGCCAGGACAGGGCTTGGAGCAGGGCTTTCTTT. This encodes CASSQDRAWSRAFF.

This clone has only a few counts. The sample carries other DNA sequences with the same CDR3. The V gene is TRBV2, the J gene TRBJ1-1, with 7 nucleotides matching TRBD1. In germline, CDR1 is SNHLY, CDR2 FYNNEI. With V trimmed by 4 bases and J by 1 base, 0 bases remained unmatched. The CDR3 is 13 residues long. The CDR3 region has the DNA TGTGCCAGCAGTGGACAGGGGAACACTGAAGCTTTCTTT. It codes for CASSGQGNTEAFF.

This clone appeared a single time. J is TRBJ1-2 and V is TRBV6-2 or TRBV6-3; D call uncertain. The germline V gene has CDR1 MNHEY and CDR2 SVGEGT. CDR3 length: 15 amino acids. V lost 0 bases, J lost 1 base, and 9 bases lay in between. CDR3 protein: CASSYSGLYNYGYTF. CDR3 nucleotides: TGTGCCAGCAGTTACTCTGGACTGTATAACTATGGCTACACCTTC.

The rearrangement links TRBV3-1 (or the pseudogene TRBV3-2) to TRBJ1-2, with 7 bases identical to TRBD1. CDR3 size: 13 residues. The junction had 2 bases not matched to a gene; V was cut back by 0 bases and J by 7 bases. Looked up from germline, CDR1 is LGHDT and CDR2 is YNNKEL (reference sequence). CDR3 nucleotide sequence: TGTGCCAGCAGCCAAGACAGGGGGTTTGGCTACACCTTC. Protein sequence: CASSQDRGFGYTF.

The chain combines TRBV2 with TRBJ1-2; 7 bases map to TRBD1. The CDR3 length is 15 residues. Germline V gene lookup returns CDR1 SNHLY and CDR2 FYNNEI. Unmatched junction bases numbered 8, after V lost 3 bases and J lost 4 bases. DNA for the CDR3: TGTGCCAGCAGTGATTATACAGGGGCGGGCTATGGCTACACCTTC. This codes for CASSDYTGAGYGYTF.

V and J are TRBV3-1 (or the pseudogene TRBV3-2) and TRBJ1-2; D is undetermined. Germline V gene lookup returns CDR1 LGHDT and CDR2 YNNKEL (reference sequence). CDR3 length equals 14 residues. V was trimmed by 3 bases and J by 3 bases, leaving 11 bases between them. CDR3 loop: CASSHHRDDYGYTF. CDR3 DNA: TGTGCCAGCAGCCACCACCGGGATGACTATGGCTACACCTTC.

The V gene is TRBV19, the J gene TRBJ1-3; TRBD1 is a possible D gene (5 bases). The CDR3 runs to 18 residues. In germline, CDR1 is LNHDA, CDR2 SQIVND (reference sequence). Trimming removed 3 bases at V and 0 bases at J, with 18 bases between. CDR3 nucleotides: TGTGCCAGTAGTATTGGGCCAGGGTGGATCGGCTCTGGAAACACCATATATTTT. Translation: CASSIGPGWIGSGNTIYF. Full variable domain (outside the CDR3, taken from reference TRBV19 and TRBJ1-3): DGGITQSPKYLFRKEGQNVTLSCEQNLNHDAMYWYRQDPGQGLRLIYYSQIVNDFQKGDIAEGYSVSREKKESFPLTVTSAQKNPTAFYLCASSIGPGWIGSGNTIYFGEGSWLTVV.

This chain links TRBV5-6 with TRBJ2-1; 15 positions match TRBD2. From germline, CDR1 is SGHDT and CDR2 YYEEEE. After removal of 4 bases from V and 10 bases from J, the junction contained 6 bases not matched to a gene. The CDR3 is 15 amino acids. CDR3 amino acids: CASSEGLAGGREQFF. The CDR3 nucleotides read TGTGCCAGCAGCGAGGGACTAGCGGGGGGCAGGGAGCAGTTCTTC.